This TCR beta chain was retrieved from a study of memory CD4+ T cells and cytomegalovirus serostatus. Study-wide results and limits: Repertoires predicted CMV serostatus with median bootstrapped AUC of 0.95. Each of 65 to 70 CMV-associated TCRbeta sequences occurred in one to five individuals.

Single viable CD3+CD4+CD8-CD45RO+ cells were sorted as the memory CD4+ T cells. Positive selection with CD4 microbeads enriched total CD4+ T cells. Germline V lookup: CDR1 SGHDT, CDR2 YYEEEE. This CDR3 is 14 amino acids long. V was shortened by 0 bases and J by 5 bases, with 11 bases between the two germline ends. Sequencing used immunoSEQ multiplex PCR; TCRdb keeps in-frame clones, though not all of them. Altogether 48,000 or so clones are present, just under 80% being singletons, with the ten largest covering approximately 0.8%. Regarding this clone: Its matching antigen is unknown.

The V call is TRBV5-6, the J call TRBJ1-2, with D uncertain. Sequencing was performed on memory CD4+ T cells from blood. This clonotype was obtained from an adult in good health and CMV-seronegative. The DNA for the CDR3 is TGTGCCAGCAGCTTGGGAGGTCCTGTGTATGGCTACACCTTC. It encodes CASSLGGPVYGYTF.